This T cell receptor beta chain was observed in a study of blood T cell repertoires in COVID-19. Study-level background: Spain, Italy and the United States supplied samples that represented acute and convalescent COVID-19.

A Seattle source enrolled patients during active infection and followed them longitudinally. In the authors' workflow: Quantification of nucleated cells was approximated via reference gene primer amplification. Profiled with immunoSEQ multiplex PCR; TCRdb holds only in-frame clones, not every one. V and J calls and clone size are given by that table; D and trimming were obtained from the DNA. The sample lists 250,000 to 300,000 clones, less than 90% occurring once. The germline gives CDR1 KGHDR, CDR2 SFDVKD. V gave up 2 bases and J gave up 2 bases, with 9 bases separating them. The CDR3 loop spans 14 amino acids.

Input material: peripheral blood. The clonotype originates from a woman in her 70s with COVID-19, enrolled during active disease. The rearrangement links TRBV24-1 to TRBJ2-7, with D hard to call. The CDR3 DNA sequence: TGTGCCACCAGTGATTCATTTGCAGCCTACGAGCAGTACTTC. It translates to CATSDSFAAYEQYF.